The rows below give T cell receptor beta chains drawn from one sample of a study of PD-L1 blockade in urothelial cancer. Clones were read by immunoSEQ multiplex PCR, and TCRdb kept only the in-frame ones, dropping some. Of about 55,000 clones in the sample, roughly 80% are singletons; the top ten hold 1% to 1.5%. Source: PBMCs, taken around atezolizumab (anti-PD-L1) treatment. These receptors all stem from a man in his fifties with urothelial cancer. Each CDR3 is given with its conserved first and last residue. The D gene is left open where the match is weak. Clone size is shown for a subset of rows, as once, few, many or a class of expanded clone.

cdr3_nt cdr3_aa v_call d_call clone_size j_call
TGTGCCAGCAGCCGAGGACAGGGGATTTACGAGCAGTACTTC CASSRGQGIYEQYF TRBV7-6 TRBD1 . TRBJ2-7
TGTGCCAGCAGCGCCCTAGCGGGAGGGCCCGGCGGGGAGCTGTTTTTT CASSALAGGPGGELFF TRBV7-7 TRBD2 . TRBJ2-2
TGTGCCAGCACCTTGGGAGGGTCAGAAAACATTCAGTACTTC CASTLGGSENIQYF TRBV5-4 TRBD2 . TRBJ2-4
TGTGCCAGCCGGGCGGGTGTAGAGACCCAGTACTTC CASRAGVETQYF TRBV2 . . TRBJ2-5
TGTGCCAGCAGCCCCGCCGGAGGCGGGGGCTACAATGAGCAGTTCTTC CASSPAGGGGYNEQFF TRBV7-9 TRBD2 . TRBJ2-1
TGTGCCAGCAGAAAACTCGGCTGGCGGGAGGGCCTCGAGCAGTACTTC CASRKLGWREGLEQYF TRBV28 TRBD2 . TRBJ2-7
TGCGCCAGCAGCCACCCACCGACAGGGGTCCGCACCGGGGAGCTGTTTTTT CASSHPPTGVRTGELFF TRBV4-1 TRBD1 . TRBJ2-2
TGCGCCAGCAGCTTAGGAGGAACAGCGAACTACGAGCAGTACTTC CASSLGGTANYEQYF TRBV5-1 . . TRBJ2-7
TGCAGCGTCCCGACAGGGACGGAGACCCAGTACTTC CSVPTGTETQYF TRBV29-1 TRBD1 . TRBJ2-5
TGTGCCAGCAGTGGGACAGGAGGAAACACCGGGGAGCTGTTTTTT CASSGTGGNTGELFF TRBV25-1 TRBD1 . TRBJ2-2
TGTGCCAGCAGTTACTCGGGGACTTACGAGCAGTACTTC CASSYSGTYEQYF TRBV6-5 . . TRBJ2-7
TGTGCCTGGGCCACCGGTTACGAGCAGTACTTC CAWATGYEQYF TRBV30 . . TRBJ2-7
TGTGCCAGCAGTGACTCCCGGGACAGATACCAAAACACTGAAGCTTTCTTT CASSDSRDRYQNTEAFF TRBV6-4 TRBD1 . TRBJ1-1
TGTGCCAGCAGCCCGGGACACCCAGGATTCTGCGAGCAGTACTTC CASSPGHPGFCEQYF TRBV21-1 . . TRBJ2-7
TGTGCCAGTAGTAAAGGGGGACAGGGCGAAGGAGAGACCCAGTACTTC CASSKGGQGEGETQYF TRBV19 TRBD1 . TRBJ2-5
TGTGCCTGGACACGGGAAGGAGCTGGAAACACCATATATTTT CAWTREGAGNTIYF TRBV30 . . TRBJ1-3
TGTGCCAGCAGCTTAGCGGGACAGGGCTCCTACGAGCAGTACTTC CASSLAGQGSYEQYF TRBV7-8 TRBD1 . TRBJ2-7
TGTGCCTGGAGTGTTGGGGCTGGGGAGTACTTC CAWSVGAGEYF TRBV30 . . TRBJ2-7
TGTGCCAGTAGTATAGAATCGTCTAGCGGAGAAACCCAGTACTTC CASSIESSSGETQYF TRBV19 TRBD2 . TRBJ2-5
TGTGCCAGCAGTGGCAGCTATAATTCACCCCTCCACTTT CASSGSYNSPLHF TRBV6-1 . . TRBJ1-6
TGTGCCAGCAGCTTCCCCGGGACAGGGGTAAGCACAGATACGCAGTATTTT CASSFPGTGVSTDTQYF TRBV7-8 TRBD1 . TRBJ2-3
TGTGCCAGCGGGCCGCTAACGGGGAATGAGCAGTTCTTC CASGPLTGNEQFF TRBV7-3 . once TRBJ2-1
TGTGCCAGCAGCCTAGTGGCGGGAGCCTCCTACAATGAGCAGTTCTTC CASSLVAGASYNEQFF TRBV5-4 TRBD2 . TRBJ2-1
TGTGCCAGCAGCCGAGACAGGGGAAGAGGCACAGATACGCAGTATTTT CASSRDRGRGTDTQYF TRBV14 TRBD1 . TRBJ2-3
TGTGCCAGCAGCCCTATAGCGGGAGGGTTCAATGAGCAGTTCTTC CASSPIAGGFNEQFF TRBV2 TRBD2 . TRBJ2-1
TGTGCCAGCAGTGAATCTGGCAGGGGGTATGGCTACACCTTC CASSESGRGYGYTF TRBV6-1 TRBD1 once TRBJ1-2
TGTGATAGCAGGGTAGCAGCCCACTCGAACACCGGGGAGCTGTTTTTT CDSRVAAHSNTGELFF TRBV12-1 . . TRBJ2-2
TGTGCCAGCAGCGTCTCGATACAGGTCCAAGAGACCCAGTACTTC CASSVSIQVQETQYF TRBV9 . . TRBJ2-5
TGTGCCAGCAGCTTAGGGCCAGAGACCCAGTACTTC CASSLGPETQYF TRBV7-6 . once TRBJ2-5
TGTGCCAGCATCCAAAACCGGGACAGGATCACCGGGGAGCTGTTTTTT CASIQNRDRITGELFF TRBV5-5 TRBD1 . TRBJ2-2
TGTGCCAGCAGCCAGGGGGCAGGTCAGCCCCAGCATTTT CASSQGAGQPQHF TRBV5-4 TRBD1 . TRBJ1-5
TGTGCCAGCACCATCTACGACAGTCTAAATGAAAAACTGTTTTTT CASTIYDSLNEKLFF TRBV13 . . TRBJ1-4
TGTGCCAGCAGCTTAGACCCCCTTACAGGGTCCGAGCAGTACTTC CASSLDPLTGSEQYF TRBV11-2 . . TRBJ2-7
TGTGCCAGCAGCCGCCCGATAGACGGGATGCGTGAGCAGTTCTTC CASSRPIDGMREQFF TRBV21-1 . . TRBJ2-1
TGTGCCAGCAGCTTAGGGGGGACAGGGCAAGAGACCCAGTACTTC CASSLGGTGQETQYF TRBV7-2 TRBD1 . TRBJ2-5
TGTGCCAGCAGCTTGGGCGGGGTTGAAGAGACCCAGTACTTC CASSLGGVEETQYF TRBV5-6 . . TRBJ2-5
TGTGCTAGTGGTTTGGTTGTCGGGACTAGACCCTACGAGCAGTACTTC CASGLVVGTRPYEQYF TRBV12-5 TRBD2 once TRBJ2-7
TGCGCCAGCAGCTTGGGAGGGGCGACAGGGGGTACTGGCTACACCTTC CASSLGGATGGTGYTF TRBV5-1 TRBD1 . TRBJ1-2
TGTGCCAGCTCACCTAGGGACAGGGGAGGGATGGACACTGAAGCTTTCTTT CASSPRDRGGMDTEAFF TRBV18 TRBD1 . TRBJ1-1